This entry lists 17 T cell receptor beta chains sequenced from one sample in a study of CD8+ T cells in alopecia areata. Following extraction, RNA underwent reverse transcription to cDNA, which served as the sequencing template. Method: immunoSEQ multiplex PCR; TCRdb's copy keeps in-frame clones and lacks some. The data hold 180,000 or so clones, with 40% to 65% observed a single time. Treatment indicated: oral pan-JAK inhibitor, 5-10 mg twice daily. The source material was CD8+ T cells sorted from blood, sampled at week 52, from a patient treated with tofacitinib. All receptors derive from a human donor with alopecia areata.

This clone was detected a few times. The chain couples TRBV10-3 to TRBJ2-6; D is undetermined. The germline V gene encodes CDR1 ENHRY and CDR2 SYGVKD. Trimming left V 10 bases short and J 2 bases short, with 6 bases between. The CDR3 is 12 residues long. Here the CDR3 DNA reads TGTGCCACCTCTGCTGGGGCCAACGTCCTGACTTTC. This gives the protein CATSAGANVLTF.

This clone was recorded a few times. V gene TRBV29-1 combines with J gene TRBJ2-2; 10 bases are shared with TRBD1. The CDR3 consists of 13 residues. The V segment lost 7 bases and the J segment 7 bases; nucleotides outside the gene matches: 6. CDR1 and CDR2 (germline): SQVTM, ANQGSEA. The CDR3 coding sequence is TGCAGCGCACCGGGACAGGGGATCGGGGAGCTGTTTTTT. Its protein product is CSAPGQGIGELFF.

This chain links TRBV6-5 with TRBJ1-2; TRBD1 matches 7 bases. The CDR3 totals 14 residues. With V trimmed by 4 bases and J by 3 bases, 5 bases remained unmatched. CDR1 and CDR2 (germline): MNHEY, SVGAGI. The CDR3: CASSWVGTDYGYTF. The CDR3 coding sequence is TGTGCCAGCAGTTGGGTAGGGACAGACTATGGCTACACCTTC.

The table lists this clone with a few counts. The chain links TRBV7-9 to TRBJ1-1; D is uncertain. Germline V gives CDR1 SEHNR, CDR2 FQNEAQ (reference sequence). The CDR3 spans 12 residues. The V gene lost 3 bases and the J gene lost 4 bases, with 6 bases spanning the gap. The CDR3 DNA reads as TGTGCCAGCAGCTTGGGTGTCACTGAAGCTTTCTTT. The encoded protein is CASSLGVTEAFF. The full variable domain, completed using reference TRBV7-9 and TRBJ1-1, is DTGVSQNPRHKITKRGQNVTFRCDPISEHNRLYWYRQTLGQGPEFLTYFQNEAQLEKSRLLSDRFSAERPKGSFSTLEIQRTEQGDSAMYLCASSLGVTEAFFGQGTRLTVV.

The table lists this clone with a few counts. The gene calls are TRBV29-1 and TRBJ2-2, with D tentatively TRBD2 (5 bases). V shed 4 bases and J shed 5 bases, with 17 bases lying between them. Germline CDR1 reads SQVTM; CDR2 reads ANQGSEA. The CDR3 is made up of 15 amino acids. This CDR3 is CSVVHWERGTGELFF. The DNA of the CDR3 is TGCAGCGTTGTGCACTGGGAACGAGGGACCGGGGAGCTGTTTTTT.

This clone occurred many times. V gene TRBV6-4 combines with J gene TRBJ2-6; D gene uncertain. CDR1 is MRHNA, CDR2 SNTAGT, per germline. The V end lost 0 bases, the J end lost 0 bases, and 3 bases lay between the germline ends. The CDR3 consists of 15 residues. The CDR3 DNA reads TGTGCCAGCAGTGACTCGAGCTCTGGGGCCAACGTCCTGACTTTC. Its translation is CASSDSSSGANVLTF.

This chain links TRBV4-1 with TRBJ1-2; 7 nucleotides match TRBD1. Trimming took 3 bases from V and 4 from J; bases not matched to a gene: 11. Germline-derived CDR1 and CDR2 are MGHRA and YSYEKL. The CDR3 is 16 amino acids. DNA for the CDR3: TGCGCCAGCAGCCACCCTCGAACGGGACAGCTCTATGGCTACACCTTC. This translates into CASSHPRTGQLYGYTF.

This clone turned up a few times. V gene TRBV5-6 combines with J gene TRBJ2-3; 9 nucleotides agree with TRBD1. CDR1 is SGHDT and CDR2 is YYEEEE in the germline V gene. This CDR3 has 15 amino acids. V lost 4 bases, J lost 1 base, and 4 bases stayed unmatched. CDR3 in DNA: TGTGCCAGCAGCCCCCGGGACAGGGGCACAGATACGCAGTATTTT. Translating gives CASSPRDRGTDTQYF.

The chain joins TRBV5-1 to TRBJ1-4; weak D call: TRBD1 (6 bases). V lost 4 bases to trimming and J lost 7 bases, with 14 bases between them. Looked up from germline, CDR1 is SGHRS and CDR2 is YFSETQ. There are 14 residues in the CDR3. Here the CDR3 DNA reads TGCGCCAGCAGCCCCGGGACACTAACTGAAAAACTGTTTTTT. This translates into CASSPGTLTEKLFF.

This clone was found a few times. The V and J genes are TRBV5-6 and TRBJ2-7; D gene uncertain. The CDR3 runs 13 residues. V was cut by 0 bases and J by 5 bases, with 9 bases left in between. Germline CDR1 and CDR2: SGHDT and YYEEEE. The CDR3 reads CASSLVGEDEQYF. CDR3 in DNA: TGTGCCAGCAGCTTGGTCGGAGAAGACGAGCAGTACTTC.

The chain is built from TRBV7-9 and TRBJ2-3; tentatively, D is TRBD1 or TRBD2 (6 bases each). The germline V and J ends were trimmed by 5 bases and 4 bases, with 10 bases remaining between them. The CDR3 has 13 residues. Germline V gene data show CDR1 as SEHNR and CDR2 as FQNEAQ (reference sequence). The CDR3 reads CASSPRGPDTQYF. As DNA, the CDR3 is TGTGCCAGCAGCCCTCGGGGGCCAGATACGCAGTATTTT.

This clone occurred a few times. The chain employs TRBV13 and TRBJ2-2, with D unresolved. The ends were cut back, 2 bases at V and 5 bases at J, with 6 bases in the middle. There are 13 residues in the CDR3. Per germline, CDR1 PRHDT and CDR2 FYEKMQ (reference sequence). CDR3 protein: CASSLYRTGELFF. The CDR3 DNA follows: TGTGCCAGCAGCTTATATCGTACCGGGGAGCTGTTTTTT.

This clone was seen just once. The rearrangement uses TRBV14 and TRBJ2-7; 11 nucleotides line up with TRBD1. The CDR3 contains 14 residues. The V gene end was trimmed by 5 bases and the J gene end by 4 bases; junction bases not matched to a gene: 4. CDR1 is SGHDN, CDR2 FVKESK, per germline. CDR3 sequence (DNA): TGTGCCAGCAGCGTGGGGACAGGGGGGTACGAGCAGTACTTC. It translates to CASSVGTGGYEQYF.

This clone has a single count. The chain has TRBV27 and TRBJ2-5, with TRBD2 matching 9 bases. CDR1 and CDR2 (germline): MNHEY, SMNVEV (reference sequence). The CDR3 extends over 16 amino acids. The trim removed 7 bases at V and 4 bases at J, leaving 13 bases unmatched. The CDR3: CASKKGVAGGPETQYF. The CDR3 nucleotides are TGTGCCAGCAAAAAGGGAGTCGCGGGGGGGCCAGAGACCCAGTACTTC.

V usage is TRBV30 and J usage is TRBJ1-2, with a tentative D call TRBD1 (6 bases). Germline V gene data show CDR1 as GTSNPN and CDR2 as SVGIG (reference sequence). V dropped 0 bases and J dropped 5 bases, with 25 bases sitting between them. The CDR3 is 18 residues long. The CDR3 sequence: CAWSVLYREEGIWYGYTF. CDR3 DNA sequence: TGTGCCTGGAGTGTACTTTACAGGGAGGAAGGGATTTGGTATGGCTACACCTTC.

The chain is built from TRBV5-6 and TRBJ1-1; 10 bases agree with TRBD1. CDR1 and CDR2 (germline): SGHDT, YYEEEE. The CDR3 consists of 15 residues. V gave up 3 bases and J gave up 8 bases; unmatched junction bases: 10. The chain's CDR3 is CASSYSTGGVIEAFF. The CDR3 bases are TGTGCCAGCAGCTATTCGACAGGGGGCGTCATCGAAGCTTTCTTT.

V usage is TRBV15 and J usage is TRBJ1-5; no firm D call. Trimming pared 0 bases from V and 8 bases from J, leaving 17 bases between. Germline-derived CDR1 and CDR2 are LNHNV and YYDKDF (reference sequence). The CDR3 is 16 amino acids. The CDR3 DNA follows: TGTGCCACCAGCAGAGATGATTGGACTAGGTTCAAGCCCCAGCATTTT. Translated: CATSRDDWTRFKPQHF.